Shown below are 19 T cell receptor beta chains from a single sample sequenced in a study of CD8+ T cells in alopecia areata. As to treatment: oral pan-JAK inhibitor, 5-10 mg twice daily. Reverse transcribed after extraction, RNA yielded cDNA as the sequencing template. The data were produced by immunoSEQ multiplex PCR, yet TCRdb's version contains in-frame clones alone and is incomplete. The sample contains more than 95,000 clones, approximately 52% of which appear only once. This sample comprised CD8+ T cells sorted from blood, obtained at week 4, from a patient treated with tofacitinib. The receptor set was obtained from a human donor with alopecia areata.

The genes are TRBV9 and TRBJ2-7; 8 positions match TRBD1. Germline assignment: CDR1 SGDLS and CDR2 YYNGEE. The trim removed 3 bases at V and 2 bases at J, leaving 4 bases unmatched. The CDR3 covers 14 residues. DNA of the CDR3: TGTGCCAGCAGCGACCGGGACAGGCCCTACGAGCAGTACTTC. Amino acid sequence: CASSDRDRPYEQYF.

This clone was picked up a small number of times. V and J are TRBV5-1 and TRBJ2-3; a possible D gene is TRBD1 (5 bases). The CDR3 has 16 amino acids. Germline assignment: CDR1 SGHRS and CDR2 YFSETQ. Between the trimmed V and J ends, which lost 0 bases and 6 bases, there was a span of 17 bases. CDR3 nucleotides: TGCGCCAGCAGCTTGGATGACAGCTCCGAGGCGGATACGCAGTATTTT. Translation gives CASSLDDSSEADTQYF. Filled out from reference TRBV5-1 and TRBJ2-3, the complete variable domain reads KAGVTQTPRYLIKTRGQQVTLSCSPISGHRSVSWYQQTPGQGLQFLFEYFSETQRNKGNFPGRFSGRQFSNSRSEMNVSTLELGDSALYLCASSLDDSSEADTQYFGPGTRLTVL.

This chain links TRBV7-8 with TRBJ1-1; a possible D gene is TRBD1 (5 bases). V lost 5 bases and J lost 6, with 19 bases in between. Per the germline V gene, CDR1 is SGHVS and CDR2 is FQNEAQ. This CDR3 is 15 amino acids long. The CDR3 region has the DNA TGTGCCAGCAGCCCACTGCAACCCGGGGGAGCTGAAGCTTTCTTT. Protein sequence: CASSPLQPGGAEAFF.

This clone was recorded a few times. The chain uses TRBV5-1 and TRBJ2-5; 8 bases align to TRBD2. The CDR3 extends over 14 amino acids. The V and J ends lost 4 bases and 1 base, in that order; junction bases with no gene match: 3. CDR1 and CDR2 from the germline V gene are SGHRS and YFSETQ. CDR3 sequence: CASSQSGGQETQYF. In nucleotides, the CDR3 is TGCGCCAGCAGCCAGAGCGGGGGCCAAGAGACCCAGTACTTC.

The chain has TRBV11-2 and TRBJ2-5, with TRBD1 as a possible D gene (6 bases). Trimming removed 4 bases at V and 3 bases at J, with 18 bases between. This CDR3 contains 16 residues. CDR1 and CDR2 (germline): SGHAT, FQNNGV. This chain's CDR3 is CASSYYPRDTEETQYF. CDR3 nucleotides: TGTGCCAGCAGCTACTATCCCCGGGACACCGAAGAGACCCAGTACTTC. Full variable domain (outside the CDR3, taken from reference TRBV11-2 and TRBJ2-5): EAGVAQSPRYKIIEKRQSVAFWCNPISGHATLYWYQQILGQGPKLLIQFQNNGVVDDSQLPKDRFSAERLKGVDSTLKIQPAKLEDSAVYLCASSYYPRDTEETQYFGPGTRLLVL.

The chain joins TRBV29-1 to TRBJ2-7; 14 nucleotides line up with TRBD2. This CDR3 spans 14 amino acids. The ends lost 6 bases at V and 8 bases at J; junction bases unmatched: 9. Germline CDR1 SQVTM, CDR2 ANQGSEA. The CDR3 here is CSVLGTSGGRKQYF. In nucleotides, the CDR3 is TGCAGCGTCCTCGGGACTAGCGGGGGTCGGAAGCAGTACTTC.

The V call is TRBV6-4, the J call TRBJ2-3; D is possibly TRBD1 or TRBD2 (7 bases each). Germline loops: CDR1 MRHNA, CDR2 SNTAGT. Trimming took off 2 bases at V and 5 bases at J, with 14 bases between the two ends. CDR3 length equals 15 residues. CDR3 amino acids: CASSDQGGRGDTQYF. Here the CDR3 DNA reads TGTGCCAGCAGTGACCAGGGGGGGCGAGGAGATACGCAGTATTTT.

A note on this clone: This CDR3 is also generated by other DNA sequences in the sample. The chain carries TRBV7-9 and TRBJ2-7; TRBD1 is a possible D gene (6 bases). Between the trimmed V and J ends, which lost 3 bases and 0 bases, there was a span of 6 bases. This CDR3 is 13 amino acids long. Germline lookup yields CDR1 SEHNR and CDR2 FQNEAQ (reference sequence). The CDR3 reads CASSLDSSYEQYF. The DNA of the CDR3 is TGTGCCAGCAGCTTGGACAGCTCCTACGAGCAGTACTTC. Combining the CDR3 with reference TRBV7-9 and TRBJ2-7 gives the whole variable domain DTGVSQNPRHKITKRGQNVTFRCDPISEHNRLYWYRQTLGQGPEFLTYFQNEAQLEKSRLLSDRFSAERPKGSFSTLEIQRTEQGDSAMYLCASSLDSSYEQYFGPGTRLTVT.

This rearrangement joins TRBV30 to TRBJ2-3; D not resolved. The germline V gene encodes CDR1 GTSNPN and CDR2 SVGIG (reference sequence). The germline V and J ends were trimmed by 3 bases and 0 bases, with 7 bases remaining between them. The CDR3 spans 13 residues. The CDR3 DNA reads as TGTGCCTGGAGCTGGTGGAGCACAGATACGCAGTATTTT. Its translation is CAWSWWSTDTQYF. The entire variable domain, with the rest obtained from reference TRBV30 and TRBJ2-3, is as follows: SQTIHQWPATLVQPVGSPLSLECTVEGTSNPNLYWYRQAAGRGLQLLFYSVGIGQISSEVPQNLSASRPQDRQFILSSKKLLLSDSGFYLCAWSWWSTDTQYFGPGTRLTVL.

The rearrangement links TRBV30 to TRBJ1-2; 7 bases align to TRBD1. Per germline, CDR1 GTSNPN and CDR2 SVGIG (reference sequence). This CDR3 is 13 amino acids long. CDR3: CAGRDSDNYGYTF. The DNA for the CDR3 is TGTGCTGGACGGGACAGCGATAACTATGGCTACACCTTC.

This clone was observed a few times. The chain couples TRBV29-1 to TRBJ2-1; 8 bases are shared with TRBD1. Germline trimming cut 7 bases from V and 8 bases from J; bases unmatched to any gene: 13. Germline V CDR1 and CDR2: SQVTM, ANQGSEA. This CDR3 contains 14 residues. The CDR3 protein is CSDRTGTAIDEQFF. In DNA, the CDR3 is TGCAGCGACCGGACAGGGACGGCAATCGATGAGCAGTTCTTC.

The chain employs TRBV27 and TRBJ2-3; 9 bases are a match to TRBD1. The CDR3 has 16 residues. Trimming took 6 bases from V and 0 from J; bases not matched to a gene: 7. Germline V gene data show CDR1 as MNHEY and CDR2 as SMNVEV (reference sequence). CDR3: CASRDRGAGSTDTQYF. As DNA, the CDR3 is TGTGCCAGCAGGGACAGGGGCGCCGGGAGCACAGATACGCAGTATTTT.

The rearrangement links TRBV7-8 to TRBJ1-4; D might be TRBD1 (5 bases). The CDR3 has 16 residues. Trimming shortened V by 0 bases and J by 1 base, and 9 bases separated the two germline ends. Germline V gene data show CDR1 as SGHVS and CDR2 as FQNEAQ. As DNA, the CDR3 is TGTGCCAGCAGCTTAGCAATCGACAGAACTAATGAAAAACTGTTTTTT. It yields the protein CASSLAIDRTNEKLFF.

This clone has only a few counts. The rearrangement uses TRBV29-1 and TRBJ2-7; the D is unclear. This CDR3 has 11 residues. Germline lookup yields CDR1 SQVTM and CDR2 ANQGSEA. The ends were cut back, 6 bases at V and 4 bases at J, with 10 bases in the middle. This chain's CDR3 is CSVEQHYEQYF. CDR3 DNA: TGCAGCGTGGAGCAGCATTACGAGCAGTACTTC.

This clone was counted only a few times. CDR3: CAWSVLWGENTEAFF. The CDR3 DNA reads as TGTGCCTGGAGTGTACTGTGGGGCGAGAACACTGAAGCTTTCTTT. The gene calls are TRBV30 and TRBJ1-1, with D perhaps TRBD1 (5 bases). The V end was cut by 0 bases, the J end by 1 base, with 12 bases between. CDR1 is GTSNPN, CDR2 SVGIG, per germline (reference sequence). The CDR3 is 15 amino acids. Using reference TRBV30 and TRBJ1-1 for the parts outside the CDR3, the full variable domain is SQTIHQWPATLVQPVGSPLSLECTVEGTSNPNLYWYRQAAGRGLQLLFYSVGIGQISSEVPQNLSASRPQDRQFILSSKKLLLSDSGFYLCAWSVLWGENTEAFFGQGTRLTVV.

This clone was observed a few times. The chain has TRBV7-2 and TRBJ2-7; 8 bases line up with TRBD1. The CDR3 sequence is 15 residues long. Germline loops: CDR1 SGHTA, CDR2 FQGNSA. Unmatched junction bases numbered 11, after V lost 5 bases and J lost 5 bases. The CDR3 nucleotides read TGTGCCAGCAGCGTAGAGGACAGGGATAACCACGAGCAGTACTTC. It is translated as CASSVEDRDNHEQYF.

A few counts support this clone. J is TRBJ2-7 and V is TRBV5-1, with TRBD1 identical over 11 bases. CDR1 SGHRS and CDR2 YFSETQ come from the germline V gene. The CDR3 loop spans 15 amino acids. The junction had 9 bases not matched to a gene; V was cut back by 4 bases and J by 6 bases. CDR3 DNA: TGCGCCAGCAGCCCCCGGGACAGGGGGAGGCCCGAGCAGTACTTC. Protein sequence: CASSPRDRGRPEQYF.

The chain links TRBV7-9 to TRBJ2-3, with D uncertain. This CDR3 region has 13 residues. Germline V gene sequence: CDR1 SEHNR, CDR2 FQNEAQ (reference sequence). Trimming left V 5 bases short and J 2 bases short, with 8 bases between. In nucleotides, the CDR3 is TGTGCCAGCAGCCCCCGCGACACAGATACGCAGTATTTT. Amino acid sequence: CASSPRDTDTQYF.

The chain joins TRBV5-6 to TRBJ2-3; D unresolved. Trimming pared 3 bases from V and 0 bases from J, leaving 5 bases between. The germline gives CDR1 SGHDT, CDR2 YYEEEE. This CDR3 region has 13 residues. The CDR3 protein is CASSSLSTDTQYF. The CDR3, as DNA: TGTGCCAGCAGCTCCCTGAGCACAGATACGCAGTATTTT.